This T cell receptor (beta chain) was documented in a study of shared clonotypes between healthy human individuals. Study results and caveats: Generation probabilities were higher for clonotypes shared across all four sorted-subset donors than for unshared ones.

This CDR3 is built from 16 residues. With 4 bases clipped from V and 4 bases from J, the junction kept 10 bases outside the gene matches. Germline assignment: CDR1 SGHRS and CDR2 YFSETQ. Genomic DNA of each subset was evenly split across several immunoSEQ plates. Each replicate PCR on the sorted subsets used 200 to 250 ng DNA (around 31,000 T cell genomes). Generated by immunoSEQ multiplex PCR, the TCRdb table keeps only in-frame clones and is missing some. Here the sample spans some 2.3 million clones, approximately 93% being singletons. This clone was observed a single time. What it binds is not known.

Material: naive CD4+ T cells from PBMCs. Stated subset: CD45RA+ positively selected. The clonotype comes from a man aged 18 to 35 in good health. Some clones in this sample may be carry-over from other donors' samples. The genes are TRBV5-1 and TRBJ1-3; 8 bases are a match to TRBD1. The CDR3 region has the DNA TGCGCCAGCAGCCTTACACTAGGACAGGGAGGAAACACCATATATTTT. It codes for CASSLTLGQGGNTIYF.